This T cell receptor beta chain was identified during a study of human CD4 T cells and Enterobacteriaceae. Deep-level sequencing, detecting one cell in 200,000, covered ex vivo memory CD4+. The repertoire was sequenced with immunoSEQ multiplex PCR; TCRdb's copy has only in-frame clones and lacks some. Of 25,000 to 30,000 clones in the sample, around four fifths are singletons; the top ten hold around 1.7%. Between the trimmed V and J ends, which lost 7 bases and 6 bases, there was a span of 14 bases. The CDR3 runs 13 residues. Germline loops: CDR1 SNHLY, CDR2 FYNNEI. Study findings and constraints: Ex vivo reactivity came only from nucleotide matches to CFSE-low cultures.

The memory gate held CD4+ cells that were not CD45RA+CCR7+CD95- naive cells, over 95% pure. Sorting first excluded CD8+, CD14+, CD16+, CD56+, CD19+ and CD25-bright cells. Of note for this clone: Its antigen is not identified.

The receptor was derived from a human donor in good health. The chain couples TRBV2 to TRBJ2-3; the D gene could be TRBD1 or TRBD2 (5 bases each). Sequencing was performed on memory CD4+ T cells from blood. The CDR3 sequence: CASNFHEGDTQYF. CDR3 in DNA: TGTGCCAGCAACTTTCATGAGGGGGATACGCAGTATTTT.